These 20 T cell receptor beta chains came from one sample sequenced in a study of OX40 agonist ivuxolimab in advanced cancers. Data came from immunoSEQ multiplex PCR; TCRdb stores just in-frame clones and leaves some out. The sample records 65,000 or so clones, around four fifths being singletons. The sequencing here drew on CD4+ or CD8+ T cells sorted from blood, taken in a trial of the OX40 agonist ivuxolimab. The receptors were gathered from an adult with an advanced solid tumor such as melanoma, head and neck, liver or kidney cancer.

The gene calls are TRBV5-1 and TRBJ2-7; D possibly uses TRBD1 or TRBD2 (6 bases each). With 0 bases removed from V and 3 bases from J, the gap between germline ends came to 16 bases. This CDR3 comprises 16 residues. Germline values: CDR1 SGHRS, CDR2 YFSETQ. The CDR3 DNA reads as TGCGCCAGCAGCTTGGCCGGAGGGACATTGAACTACGAGCAGTACTTC. Translation: CASSLAGGTLNYEQYF.

V gene TRBV9 combines with J gene TRBJ2-5, with D unresolved. Trimming took off 4 bases at V and 5 bases at J, with 15 bases between the two ends. This CDR3 is 14 amino acids long. Germline lookup yields CDR1 SGDLS and CDR2 YYNGEE. In DNA form, the CDR3 reads TGTGCCAGCAGCATCAACAGTGAAGGGGAGACCCAGTACTTC. It translates to CASSINSEGETQYF.

The V and J genes are TRBV5-1 and TRBJ2-1; D possibly corresponds to TRBD1 (5 bases). CDR3 length equals 15 residues. V shed 4 bases and J shed 5 bases, with 16 bases lying between them. In germline, CDR1 is SGHRS, CDR2 YFSETQ. CDR3 coding DNA: TGCGCCAGCAGCGGAGCCGACAGCAGCCACAATGAGCAGTTCTTC. Its protein is CASSGADSSHNEQFF.

The genes are TRBV28 and TRBJ1-2; D gene unclear. V dropped 4 bases and J dropped 6 bases, with 3 bases sitting between them. The CDR3 has 10 amino acids. Germline values: CDR1 MDHEN, CDR2 SYDVKM. CDR3 loop: CASSSNGYTF. The DNA of the CDR3 is TGTGCCAGCAGTTCGAATGGCTACACCTTC.

The V call is TRBV28, the J call TRBJ1-1, with 9 positions matching TRBD1. Germline V gene lookup returns CDR1 MDHEN and CDR2 SYDVKM. The ends lost 3 bases at V and 4 bases at J; junction bases unmatched: 12. CDR3 size: 17 residues. Written as DNA, the CDR3 is TGTGCCAGCAGTTTCTGGACAGGGGTAGAAGGGGGCACTGAAGCTTTCTTT. Translation gives CASSFWTGVEGGTEAFF.

This clone was found once. The chain is built from TRBV4-1 and TRBJ1-5; possibly TRBD1 for D (6 bases). The CDR3 runs 18 residues. Looked up from germline, CDR1 is MGHRA and CDR2 is YSYEKL. The ends were cut back, 3 bases at V and 4 bases at J, with 22 bases in the middle. CDR3 loop: CASSHNTGFGPLNQPQHF. Here the CDR3 DNA reads TGCGCCAGCAGCCATAACACAGGGTTTGGCCCACTGAATCAGCCCCAGCATTTT.

The chain links TRBV6-6 to TRBJ2-7; 12 nucleotides match TRBD1. The length of the CDR3 is 13 residues. The germline gives CDR1 MNHNY, CDR2 SVGAGI (reference sequence). Unmatched junction bases numbered 2, after V lost 6 bases and J lost 5 bases. This chain's CDR3 is CASRRDRGHEQYF. The CDR3 nucleotides read TGTGCCAGCAGAAGGGACAGGGGGCACGAGCAGTACTTC.

The J gene is TRBJ1-2, the V gene TRBV11-3; 8 bases align to TRBD1. Unmatched junction bases numbered 9, after V lost 5 bases and J lost 4 bases. This CDR3 contains 15 residues. Germline-derived CDR1 and CDR2 are SGHNT and YENEEA. CDR3 residues: CASSPWGRGPYGYTF. CDR3 nucleotides: TGTGCCAGCAGCCCTTGGGGCAGGGGGCCCTATGGCTACACCTTC.

The chain uses TRBV28 and TRBJ2-5, with 9 bases aligning to TRBD1. This CDR3 has 20 residues. Germline V CDR1 and CDR2: MDHEN, SYDVKM. The V and J ends lost 6 bases and 4 bases, in that order; junction bases with no gene match: 24. CDR3 sequence: CASSLVKAKETGGIGETQYF. The CDR3 DNA reads as TGTGCCAGCAGCTTGGTGAAAGCCAAAGAAACAGGGGGCATAGGAGAGACCCAGTACTTC.

V gene TRBV14 combines with J gene TRBJ1-3; no clear D gene. Trimming removed 0 bases from V and 3 bases from J, with 9 bases in between. CDR3 length: 15 residues. The germline gives CDR1 SGHDN, CDR2 FVKESK. The CDR3 sequence: CASSQDRLFGNTIYF. The CDR3 DNA is TGTGCCAGCAGCCAAGATCGGCTCTTTGGAAACACCATATATTTT.

This chain joins TRBV7-9 and TRBJ1-5, with D hard to call. V lost 3 bases, J lost 3 bases, and 12 bases lay in between. The CDR3 runs 15 residues. Germline CDR1 SEHNR, CDR2 FQNEAQ (reference sequence). CDR3 loop: CASSLGVAPNQPQHF. CDR3 nucleotide sequence: TGTGCCAGCAGCTTGGGAGTAGCCCCCAATCAGCCCCAGCATTTT.

The CDR3 DNA reads TGTGCCAGCAGGCGACAGTTAAGCTATGGCTACACCTTC. Translated: CASRRQLSYGYTF. The chain joins TRBV6-6 to TRBJ1-2; a weak D match, TRBD1 (5 bases). CDR3 size: 13 residues. Germline V CDR1 and CDR2: MNHNY, SVGAGI (reference sequence). V dropped 6 bases and J dropped 4 bases, with 12 bases sitting between them.

V and J are TRBV6-1 and TRBJ1-2; weak D call: TRBD1 (5 bases). Germline V gives CDR1 MNHNS, CDR2 SASEGT. The CDR3 has 14 amino acids. Deletions cut 4 bases from V and 0 bases from J, with 9 bases between. The CDR3 DNA sequence: TGTGCCAGCAGTGCGGGACCGACTAACTATGGCTACACCTTC. Residues: CASSAGPTNYGYTF.

The chain joins TRBV11-3 to TRBJ2-7; TRBD2 might be the D (5 bases). This CDR3 comprises 14 residues. Germline loops: CDR1 SGHNT, CDR2 YENEEA. Trimming cost V 5 bases and J 0 bases, with 11 bases left between them. The DNA of the CDR3 is TGTGCCAGCAGCCCCCGGACTGCCTCCTACGAGCAGTACTTC. Protein product: CASSPRTASYEQYF.

This rearrangement joins TRBV4-1 to TRBJ2-7; D tentatively fits TRBD1 or TRBD2 (7 bases each). Germline CDR1 and CDR2: MGHRA and YSYEKL. Trimming left V 0 bases short and J 6 bases short, with 24 bases between. The CDR3 loop spans 18 amino acids. The CDR3 sequence is CASSQDYLGGRGGVEQYF. Written as DNA, the CDR3 is TGCGCCAGCAGCCAAGATTATCTTGGCGGGAGAGGGGGCGTCGAGCAGTACTTC.

The V call is TRBV4-3, the J call TRBJ1-1, with D possibly matching TRBD1 (5 bases). The CDR3 sequence is 14 residues long. Trimming removed 4 bases from V and 7 bases from J, with 16 bases in between. Germline V lookup: CDR1 LGHNA, CDR2 YSLEER. The CDR3: CASSPSAGGNEAFF. CDR3 bases: TGCGCCAGCAGCCCGTCAGCGGGGGGGAATGAAGCTTTCTTT.

CDR3 nucleotide sequence: TGTGCCAGCAGCTCCTTTACCGGGGAGCTGTTTTTT. It specifies CASSSFTGELFF. V gene TRBV5-8 combines with J gene TRBJ2-2, with D hard to call. V shed 3 bases and J shed 5 bases, with 5 bases lying between them. This CDR3 comprises 12 residues. Germline V gene lookup returns CDR1 SGHTS and CDR2 YDEGEE.

This chain joins TRBV12-5 and TRBJ1-5, with a possible D match to TRBD1 (6 bases). The germline V gene encodes CDR1 LGHNT and CDR2 FRNRAP. V dropped 0 bases and J dropped 1 base, with 16 bases sitting between them. The CDR3 covers 18 residues. This CDR3 is CASGLVPGWGASNQPQHF. Written as DNA, the CDR3 is TGTGCTAGTGGTTTGGTGCCCGGATGGGGGGCGAGCAATCAGCCCCAGCATTTT.

This rearrangement joins TRBV9 to TRBJ2-2; 7 bases map to TRBD2. Per the germline V gene, CDR1 is SGDLS and CDR2 is YYNGEE. The CDR3 spans 16 residues. Germline trimming cut 0 bases from V and 1 base from J; bases unmatched to any gene: 3. Written as DNA, the CDR3 is TGTGCCAGCAGCGTAGATAGCGGGCAGAACACCGGGGAGCTGTTTTTT. Translation: CASSVDSGQNTGELFF.

The V call is TRBV7-9, the J call TRBJ1-4, with D tentatively TRBD1 (6 bases). CDR3 length: 19 residues. The germline CDR1 and CDR2 sequences are SEHNR and FQNEAQ (reference sequence). V lost 1 base and J lost 4, with 22 bases in between. The CDR3 sequence is CASSLGHIYAGHDNEKLFF. CDR3 nucleotides: TGTGCCAGCAGCTTAGGACACATCTACGCGGGACATGATAATGAAAAACTGTTTTTT.